This is a list of T cell receptor beta chains from one sample in a study of cytomegalovirus exposure and HLA in healthy donors. TCRdb's copy holds only in-frame clones and misses some; the assay was immunoSEQ multiplex PCR. There are 200,000 to 250,000 clones in the sample; 78% occur only once, and approximately 3.9% lies in the top ten. Sequenced input: PBMCs. Source of these receptors: a male donor in good health and CMV-seronegative. The CDR3 runs from the conserved cysteine through the conserved F or W. D genes are given only for firm matches. The size entry is marked missing in some rows and otherwise reads once, few, many or a size class.

>16|-|-|TRBV6-4|TRBJ2-3
CASSDLPGSSTDTQYF
TGTGCCAGCAGTGATTTACCGGGATCTAGCACAGATACGCAGTATTTT
>14|-|-|TRBV5-1|TRBJ1-2
CASSAGSLGEGYTF
TGCGCCAGCAGCGCCGGGAGCCTAGGAGAGGGCTACACCTTC
>12|-|-|TRBV7-9|TRBJ2-1
CASSLGDNEQFF
TGTGCCAGCAGCTTAGGAGACAATGAGCAGTTCTTC
>18|-|-|TRBV11-2|TRBJ2-3
CASSSPQAGDPSTDTQYF
TGTGCCAGCAGCTCCCCCCAAGCCGGAGACCCAAGCACAGATACGCAGTATTTT
>14|-|-|TRBV30|TRBJ2-7
CAWSVGTGVYEQYF
TGTGCCTGGAGTGTAGGTACAGGTGTATACGAGCAGTACTTC
>12|-|-|TRBV7-8|TRBJ1-2
CASSLSTEGYTF
TGTGCCAGCAGCTTATCGACGGAGGGCTACACCTTC
>13|TRBD1|medium-sized|TRBV27|TRBJ2-7
CASSAGQGLEQYF
TGTGCCAGCAGTGCTGGACAGGGGCTCGAGCAGTACTTC
>17|-|-|TRBV10-1|TRBJ1-1
CASTGTYSSALNTEAFF
TGCGCCAGCACTGGAACTTATAGTAGCGCCTTGAACACTGAAGCTTTCTTT
>16|TRBD2|-|TRBV18|TRBJ2-7
CASSPGLAGGLYEQYF
TGTGCCAGCTCACCAGGCCTAGCGGGAGGGCTCTACGAGCAGTACTTC
>19|TRBD2|-|TRBV4-1|TRBJ2-3
CASSRGLAGVDSSPDTQYF
TGCGCCAGCAGCCGGGGACTAGCGGGAGTAGACTCAAGCCCAGATACGCAGTATTTT
>13|-|-|TRBV29-1|TRBJ1-1
CSVQGLMNTEAFF
TGCAGCGTGCAGGGTCTCATGAACACTGAAGCTTTCTTT
>18|-|-|TRBV5-1|TRBJ2-3
CASSRSGAVAENTDTQYF
TGCGCCAGCAGCCGGTCGGGAGCGGTAGCGGAGAACACAGATACGCAGTATTTT
>15|TRBD2|-|TRBV7-8|TRBJ2-7
CASSFQTSGSYEQYF
TGTGCCAGCAGCTTCCAGACTAGCGGGTCTTACGAGCAGTACTTC
>12|-|-|TRBV13|TRBJ2-3
CASSLGSDTQYF
TGTGCCAGCAGCTTAGGCTCAGATACGCAGTATTTT
>16|TRBD2|-|TRBV2|TRBJ2-1
CASTPAGEGPYNEQFF
TGTGCCAGCACCCCGGCTGGGGAGGGCCCCTACAATGAGCAGTTCTTC
>14|TRBD2|-|TRBV5-1|TRBJ2-7
CASSFSGIDYEQYF
TGCGCCAGCAGCTTTAGCGGGATCGACTACGAGCAGTACTTC
>16|TRBD1|-|TRBV28|TRBJ2-7
CASRAPNRGGRGEQYF
TGTGCCAGCAGGGCCCCAAACAGGGGCGGCAGGGGGGAGCAGTACTTC
>16|TRBD2|-|TRBV9|TRBJ2-1
CASSVVAGGNYNEQFF
TGTGCCAGCAGCGTAGTTGCGGGAGGGAACTACAATGAGCAGTTCTTC
>14|-|-|TRBV18|TRBJ1-2
CASSLTGLNYGYTF
TGTGCCAGCTCATTGACGGGACTGAACTATGGCTACACCTTC
>13|TRBD1|-|TRBV11-2|TRBJ1-5
CASSWNRGQPQHF
TGTGCCAGCAGCTGGAACAGGGGTCAGCCCCAGCATTTT
>17|TRBD2|-|TRBV19|TRBJ2-5
CASSPRLAGGPQETQYF
TGTGCCAGTAGTCCCCGACTAGCGGGAGGCCCCCAAGAGACCCAGTACTTC
>15|-|-|TRBV19|TRBJ2-7
CASSIVWGTFYEQYF
TGTGCCAGTAGTATAGTGTGGGGGACTTTCTACGAGCAGTACTTC
>16|TRBD1|-|TRBV9|TRBJ1-1
CASSTGTGPMNTEAFF
TGTGCCAGCAGCACCGGGACAGGGCCCATGAACACTGAAGCTTTCTTT
>16|TRBD2|-|TRBV7-8|TRBJ2-3
CASSPRTSGSRDTQYF
TGTGCCAGCAGCCCCCGGACTAGCGGGAGTAGAGATACGCAGTATTTT
>15|-|-|TRBV5-1|TRBJ2-7
CASSLTAGLTYEQYF
TGCGCCAGCAGCTTGACAGCGGGCTTGACCTACGAGCAGTACTTC
>14|TRBD1|-|TRBV29-1|TRBJ2-5
CSAGQGSMAETQYF
TGCAGCGCCGGACAGGGGTCGATGGCGGAGACCCAGTACTTC
>15|TRBD2|-|TRBV5-1|TRBJ2-1
CATRLAGEVVNEQFF
TGCGCCACCAGACTAGCGGGAGAGGTCGTCAATGAGCAGTTCTTC
>16|-|-|TRBV5-1|TRBJ2-7
CASSVGRGRRTYEQYF
TGCGCCAGCAGCGTTGGCAGGGGCAGGCGAACCTACGAGCAGTACTTC
>15|TRBD2|once|TRBV7-3|TRBJ2-1
CASSLLAGGYNEQFF
TGTGCCAGCAGCCTACTAGCGGGAGGTTACAATGAGCAGTTCTTC
>15|-|-|TRBV5-1|TRBJ1-1
CASSTGGSGNTEAFF
TGCGCCAGCAGCACGGGGGGTTCGGGGAACACTGAAGCTTTCTTT
>17|-|-|TRBV4-1|TRBJ2-1
CASSQERTQPFYNEQFF
TGCGCCAGCAGCCAAGAACGAACTCAACCCTTTTACAATGAGCAGTTCTTC
>13|-|-|TRBV21-1|TRBJ1-1
CASSTIRDSEAFF
TGTGCCAGCAGCACGATAAGGGACAGTGAAGCTTTCTTT
>11|TRBD1|-|TRBV9|TRBJ1-1
CASSAGGQAFF
TGTGCCAGCAGCGCAGGGGGGCAAGCTTTCTTT
>13|-|-|TRBV30|TRBJ2-2
CAWLGAGIGELFF
TGTGCCTGGCTGGGGGCCGGGATCGGGGAGCTGTTTTTT
>12|-|few|TRBV6-5|TRBJ2-7
CASSYLGGEQYF
TGTGCCAGCAGTTATCTAGGGGGCGAGCAGTACTTC
>14|TRBD2|-|TRBV6-1|TRBJ2-1
CASRGTSVYNEQFF
TGTGCCAGCAGGGGAACTAGCGTATACAATGAGCAGTTCTTC
>17|TRBD1|-|TRBV10-3|TRBJ1-5
CAISESSGTGGNQPQHF
TGTGCCATCAGTGAGTCGAGCGGGACAGGTGGCAATCAGCCCCAGCATTTT
>15|TRBD1|few|TRBV5-1|TRBJ2-7
CASSYGQGLSYEQYF
TGCGCCAGCAGCTATGGACAGGGCCTCTCCTACGAGCAGTACTTC
>13|-|-|TRBV6-1|TRBJ1-2
CASSDGNNYGYAF
TGTGCCAGCAGTGACGGGAATAACTATGGCTACGCCTTC
>15|TRBD2|-|TRBV5-8|TRBJ2-1
CASSLRGLADNEQFF
TGTGCCAGCAGCTTGCGTGGACTAGCGGACAATGAGCAGTTCTTC
>12|TRBD1|-|TRBV18|TRBJ2-4
CASSLLGQEPYF
TGTGCCAGCTCACTACTAGGACAGGAGCCGTACTTC
>16|-|once|TRBV18|TRBJ2-7
CASSPPEARAGHEQYF
TGTGCCAGCTCACCACCGGAGGCACGAGCCGGCCACGAGCAGTACTTC
>15|TRBD1|-|TRBV19|TRBJ2-7
CASSWGTGGSYEQYF
TGTGCCAGTAGTTGGGGGACAGGGGGCTCCTACGAGCAGTACTTC
>14|-|-|TRBV28|TRBJ1-5
CASSFFGSNQPQHF
TGTGCCAGCAGTTTCTTCGGTAGCAATCAGCCCCAGCATTTT
>12|-|-|TRBV6-6|TRBJ1-4
CASMSVAEKLFF
TGTGCCAGCATGTCAGTAGCTGAAAAACTGTTTTTT
>15|-|-|TRBV11-2|TRBJ1-4
CASSLGRAEVEKLFF
TGTGCCAGCAGCTTAGGGAGGGCGGAGGTGGAAAAACTGTTTTTT
>11|-|-|TRBV5-1|TRBJ2-5
CASRFEEAQYF
TGCGCCAGCAGGTTCGAGGAGGCCCAGTACTTC
>15|-|-|TRBV7-9|TRBJ1-2
CSSSLILQGDNGYTF
TGTTCCAGCAGCTTAATCCTGCAGGGTGATAATGGCTACACCTTC
>12|-|-|TRBV7-9|TRBJ2-7
CASSSDGYEQYF
TGTGCCAGCAGCTCCGACGGGTACGAGCAGTACTTC
>15|TRBD1|-|TRBV7-2|TRBJ1-1
CASSSPGQGNTEAFF
TGTGCCAGCAGCTCCCCGGGACAGGGGAACACTGAAGCTTTCTTT
>15|TRBD2|-|TRBV19|TRBJ2-7
CASSAGTTYSYEQYF
TGTGCCAGTAGTGCAGGGACTACGTACTCCTACGAGCAGTACTTC
>12|TRBD1|-|TRBV29-1|TRBJ1-1
CSVEGQGQRAFF
TGCAGCGTTGAAGGGCAGGGACAGAGAGCTTTCTTT
>15|TRBD2|many|TRBV6-4|TRBJ2-1
CASSVAGEGGDEQFF
TGTGCCAGCAGTGTAGCGGGAGAGGGGGGCGATGAGCAGTTCTTC
>16|TRBD1|-|TRBV27|TRBJ2-5
CASSLRDRAYQETQYF
TGTGCCAGCAGTTTAAGGGACAGGGCTTACCAAGAGACCCAGTACTTC
>13|-|-|TRBV7-3|TRBJ2-5
CASSLNYGETQYF
TGTGCCAGCAGCTTGAACTACGGGGAGACCCAGTACTTC
>14|-|-|TRBV6-5|TRBJ1-1
CASSYSAGRTEAFF
TGTGCCAGCAGTTACTCGGCCGGGAGGACTGAAGCTTTCTTT
>12|-|few|TRBV28|TRBJ1-5
CAEGRNNQPQHF
TGTGCGGAGGGGCGAAACAATCAGCCCCAGCATTTT
>15|-|-|TRBV18|TRBJ2-3
CASSPTGGAMWTQYF
TGTGCCAGCTCACCGACGGGGGGCGCAATGTGGACGCAGTATTTT
>17|TRBD1|-|TRBV30|TRBJ1-1
CAWSPPGTGIQGTEAFF
TGTGCCTGGAGTCCACCCGGGACAGGGATTCAGGGCACTGAAGCTTTCTTT